This entry features one T cell receptor (beta chain) sequence. Its antigen remains unidentified. Primers for the PCR totalled 60 Vbeta and 13 Jbeta. Source study methods: Unique TCR beta chains numbered about 72 million in a later analysis, with around 12 million shared. The repertoire was sequenced with immunoSEQ multiplex PCR; TCRdb's copy has only in-frame clones and lacks some. V and J calls and clone size are copied from that table; D and trimming were computed from the DNA. This table lists some 84,000 clones. The data were obtained in a study of cytomegalovirus exposure and HLA in healthy donors. The CDR3 length is 14 residues. CDR1 is ENHRY, CDR2 SYGVKD, per germline. The V segment lost 6 bases and the J segment 0 bases; nucleotides outside the gene matches: 4. Study outcomes and limitations: Later analysis identified several of the most significant clusters that appeared linked to common viral pathogens. Certain sequence variants were highly shared and formed a cluster, and this cluster was likely a sequencing artifact.

The sequence was collected from a man aged 45-60 years in good health and CMV-seronegative. The rearrangement joins TRBV10-3 to TRBJ1-1, with TRBD1 matching 7 bases. The sequenced sample was PBMCs. CDR3 protein: CAISGDSLNTEAFF. For the CDR3, the DNA is TGTGCCATCAGCGGGGACAGCTTGAACACTGAAGCTTTCTTT.